Below are 5 T cell receptor beta chains sequenced from a single sample in a study of blood T cell repertoires in COVID-19. Libraries were prepared by immunoSEQ multiplex PCR; TCRdb keeps only in-frame clonotypes and omits some of them. The sample has approximately 200,000 clones; approximately 86% are singletons. Sequencing was done on a sample of peripheral blood. The receptors derive from a man younger than 45 with acute or convalescent COVID-19.

V gene TRBV19 combines with J gene TRBJ2-6; possibly TRBD1 for D (6 bases). There are 17 residues in the CDR3. Trimming cost V 5 bases and J 1 base, with 15 bases left between them. Per the germline V gene, CDR1 is LNHDA and CDR2 is SQIVND (reference sequence). CDR3 in amino acids: CASSGVRGVSGANVLTF. The CDR3 coding sequence is TGTGCCAGTAGTGGGGTCAGGGGCGTATCTGGGGCCAACGTCCTGACTTTC.

This clone is a singleton in its sample. This chain links TRBV27 with TRBJ2-3; 8 bases fit TRBD1. Germline loops: CDR1 MNHEY, CDR2 SMNVEV (reference sequence). With 5 bases clipped from V and 0 bases from J, the junction kept 10 bases outside the gene matches. CDR3 length: 17 amino acids. The CDR3 nucleotides are TGTGCCAGCAGTCCACTCAACAGGGGGACTAGCACAGATACGCAGTATTTT. Translated, it gives CASSPLNRGTSTDTQYF.

This chain links TRBV11-2 with TRBJ2-7; 8 bases align to TRBD2. The length of the CDR3 is 12 residues. In germline, CDR1 is SGHAT, CDR2 FQNNGV. The trim removed 5 bases at V and 11 bases at J, leaving 8 bases unmatched. CDR3 sequence: CASSTRGGAKYF. CDR3 coding DNA: TGTGCCAGCAGCACCCGGGGGGGGGCTAAGTACTTC.

V gene TRBV27 combines with J gene TRBJ1-5; 7 bases fit TRBD1. With 5 bases clipped from V and 6 bases from J, the junction kept 7 bases outside the gene matches. CDR1 and CDR2 (germline): MNHEY, SMNVEV (reference sequence). The CDR3 is made up of 14 amino acids. CDR3 amino acids: CASSRTGVAQPQHF. CDR3 nucleotide sequence: TGTGCCAGCAGTCGTACAGGGGTAGCTCAGCCCCAGCATTTT.

This rearrangement joins TRBV4-1 to TRBJ2-7; D is possibly TRBD1 (5 bases). Trimming took off 7 bases at V and 6 bases at J, with 19 bases between the two ends. The germline V gene has CDR1 MGHRA and CDR2 YSYEKL. There are 14 residues in the CDR3. The DNA of the CDR3 is TGCGCCAGCACCCTAGACCCCACAGGTTTCGAGCAGTACTTC. This encodes CASTLDPTGFEQYF.